The rows below give T cell receptor beta chains drawn from one sample of a study of blood T cell repertoires in COVID-19. Some clones are missing from TCRdb's copy, which holds only in-frame ones; the method was immunoSEQ multiplex PCR. This sample has more than 95,000 clones, with 80% to 85% found just once. Sequences were obtained from peripheral blood. Receptor source: an elderly man with acute or convalescent COVID-19. CDR3s leave out the opening cysteine and the closing phenylalanine or tryptophan. Clone sizes are given selectively: once, few, many, or a class where the clone is expanded.

abundance,j_gene,v_gene,CDR3aa
NA,TRBJ2-1,TRBV5-4,ASSLRDRVNNEQF
NA,TRBJ2-3,TRBV3-1/TRBV3-2,ASSLRLTWGTDTQY
NA,TRBJ2-6,TRBV18,ASSREASGANVLT
NA,TRBJ1-2,TRBV6-5,ASSYSDRTGYGYT
once,TRBJ2-7,TRBV16,ASSPLGLLYEQY
NA,TRBJ1-3,TRBV18,ASSPESISGNTIY
NA,TRBJ2-5,TRBV18,ASSQDLAGGETQY
NA,TRBJ1-2,TRBV28,ASSSRDRPSYGYT
few,TRBJ1-4,TRBV5-5,ASSLNQGGKLF
NA,TRBJ2-3,TRBV29-1,SATSGTDTQY
NA,TRBJ2-7,TRBV7-6,ASSSGLAGGPEGEQY
NA,TRBJ2-1,TRBV29-1,SVDRGSYNEQF
NA,TRBJ2-7,TRBV14,ASSQEWQGSQY
NA,TRBJ1-1,TRBV27,ASRPQTGLKTEAF
few,TRBJ1-2,TRBV27,ASRVTGGGIYGYT
NA,TRBJ1-5,TRBV6-2/TRBV6-3,ASSYSTARNQPQH
NA,TRBJ1-1,TRBV6-5,ASTGGGMNTEAF
few,TRBJ2-1,TRBV19,ASSMRLATSGRNEQF
NA,TRBJ1-1,TRBV28,ASTPRGDTEAF
NA,TRBJ2-7,TRBV6-4,AKETSGRHYEQY
NA,TRBJ1-1,TRBV25-1,ASSPQDRLLMNTEAF
NA,TRBJ2-1,TRBV7-2,ASSPPAGWSYNEQF
NA,TRBJ2-3,TRBV15,ATSRGTGLLHTQY
NA,TRBJ2-1,TRBV10-3,AISELSSGSNNEQF
NA,TRBJ2-1,TRBV5-4,ASRDGLTEYEQF
NA,TRBJ1-2,TRBV19,ASYAGPPNYGYT
NA,TRBJ1-1,TRBV27,ASSTTGGNTEAF
NA,TRBJ1-5,TRBV18,ASSSGQGKLQPQH
NA,TRBJ2-3,TRBV5-1,ASNSVSTDTQY
NA,TRBJ2-1,TRBV19,ASSKTPSSYNEQF
NA,TRBJ1-2,TRBV3-1/TRBV3-2,ASSPTGSQASGYT
NA,TRBJ1-1,TRBV28,ASTQQRNTEAF
NA,TRBJ1-1,TRBV5-1,ASSFSPPIKNTEAF
NA,TRBJ2-7,TRBV5-1,ASRQASGEQY
few,TRBJ1-1,TRBV12-3/TRBV12-4,ASSLQGMAEAF
NA,TRBJ2-3,TRBV18,ASSQGEDTQY
NA,TRBJ2-5,TRBV7-6,ASSPRYAGTGGETQY
once,TRBJ1-6,TRBV3-1/TRBV3-2,ASSQRGNSPLH
NA,TRBJ1-1,TRBV7-3,ASSLTLGNTEAF
NA,TRBJ1-4,TRBV12-5,ASGRQLTNEKLF
NA,TRBJ2-2,TRBV27,ASSLRGTGMNTGELF